The 17 T cell receptor beta chains below were found in one sample sequenced in a study of blood T cell repertoires in COVID-19 (dated by TCRdb to 2020 to 2021). The library was generated by the immunoSEQ multiplex PCR assay. TCRdb limited this immuneACCESS table to in-frame rearrangements with V and J called. A share of clones is missing; checked studies link under half to unresolved V genes, and the rest is unexplained. The sample table lists 200,000 to 300,000 clones, around 84% of them with a count of one. The ten largest account for 4.2% of the sample. Sequencing used peripheral blood. These receptors were obtained from a man aged 60 to 69 with acute or convalescent COVID-19.

The chain is built from TRBV18 and TRBJ2-1, with TRBD2 as a possible D gene (7 bases). In germline, CDR1 is KGHSH, CDR2 LQKENI. CDR3 length: 14 residues. Trimming removed 6 bases from V and 6 bases from J, with 15 bases in between. The CDR3 loop reads CASSQRRGGNEQFF. CDR3 nucleotides: TGTGCCAGCTCGCAGAGAAGGGGGGGCAATGAGCAGTTCTTC.

V gene TRBV29-1 combines with J gene TRBJ1-3; 8 bases are shared with TRBD1. With V trimmed by 7 bases and J by 2 bases, 4 bases remained unmatched. CDR1 and CDR2 from the germline V gene are SQVTM and ANQGSEA. The CDR3 has 13 residues. The CDR3 reads CSARTGTGNTIYF. The CDR3 DNA reads TGCAGCGCACGGACAGGGACTGGAAACACCATATATTTT.

The chain links TRBV20-1 to TRBJ1-1; 7 bases are a match to TRBD1. Germline V gene sequence: CDR1 DFQATT, CDR2 SNEGSKA (reference sequence). V lost 3 bases, J lost 4 bases, and 8 bases stayed unmatched. This CDR3 comprises 14 residues. CDR3 in DNA: TGCAGTGCTAGTTCTGCCAGGGGGTCCACTGAAGCTTTCTTT. It translates to CSASSARGSTEAFF.

This clone was recorded once. The chain is built from TRBV7-3 and TRBJ1-1; D is unclear. The CDR3 is 14 residues long. Trimming left V 2 bases short and J 4 bases short, with 11 bases between. Looked up from germline, CDR1 is SGHTA and CDR2 is FQGTGA. The CDR3: CASSLSAGSTEAFF. In DNA, the CDR3 is TGTGCCAGCAGCTTATCGGCGGGGAGCACTGAAGCTTTCTTT.

The sample holds a few counts of this clone. V and J are TRBV18 and TRBJ1-1; D not certain. Trimming removed 7 bases from V and 2 bases from J, with 8 bases in between. Germline CDR1 and CDR2: KGHSH and LQKENI. This CDR3 has 12 residues. The CDR3 DNA sequence: TGTGCCAGCTTCCCGTATAACACTGAAGCTTTCTTT. Its protein is CASFPYNTEAFF.

The genes are TRBV19 and TRBJ2-1, with TRBD2 identical over 16 bases. Losses at the gene ends were 5 bases for V and 7 bases for J; bases not matched to a gene: 5. In germline, CDR1 is LNHDA, CDR2 SQIVND (reference sequence). This CDR3 is built from 16 residues. The CDR3 reads CASSPPGLAGGNEQFF. In DNA, the CDR3 is TGTGCCAGTAGTCCCCCGGGACTAGCGGGAGGGAATGAGCAGTTCTTC.

The CDR3 bases are TGTGCCAGCTCCCTGGAGAGGGAGGGGTTCTATGGCTACACCTTC. Its translation is CASSLEREGFYGYTF. This chain connects TRBV18 to TRBJ1-2; D is perhaps TRBD1 (5 bases). Germline CDR1 and CDR2: KGHSH and LQKENI. The V gene lost 6 bases and the J gene lost 4 bases, with 18 bases spanning the gap. The CDR3 totals 15 residues.

The chain joins TRBV29-1 to TRBJ1-5; a weak D match, TRBD1 (6 bases). V lost 4 bases to trimming and J lost 4 bases, with 8 bases between them. CDR3 size: 12 residues. Germline V gene data show CDR1 as SQVTM and CDR2 as ANQGSEA. CDR3 nucleotides: TGCAGCGTTGGAGGGACAAATCAGCCCCAGCATTTT. Encoded protein: CSVGGTNQPQHF.

The chain couples TRBV23-1 to TRBJ2-5, with D perhaps matching TRBD2 (5 bases). TRBV23-1 is placed among ORFs of uncertain function. The CDR3 consists of 14 residues. Trimming cost V 3 bases and J 2 bases, with 10 bases left between them. This CDR3 reads CASSHKTNQETQYF. Written as DNA, the CDR3 is TGCGCCAGCAGTCATAAGACTAATCAAGAGACCCAGTACTTC.

The chain uses TRBV7-9 and TRBJ2-3; 12 nucleotides match TRBD2. Trimming removed 3 bases from V and 3 bases from J; junction bases left unmatched: 4. The CDR3 is 16 residues long. In germline, CDR1 is SEHNR, CDR2 FQNEAQ (reference sequence). In DNA, the CDR3 is TGTGCCAGCAGCTTTGCCGGGACTAGCGGGACAGATACGCAGTATTTT. Protein: CASSFAGTSGTDTQYF.

This chain joins TRBV7-8 and TRBJ2-7; TRBD2 matches 10 bases. CDR3 length: 15 residues. V dropped 5 bases and J dropped 5; count of bases not matched to a gene: 9. Looked up from germline, CDR1 is SGHVS and CDR2 is FQNEAQ. CDR3 sequence reads: CASSQGVAGGHEQYF. As DNA, the CDR3 is TGTGCCAGCAGCCAGGGAGTAGCGGGGGGTCACGAGCAGTACTTC.

The chain links TRBV25-1 to TRBJ1-3; tentatively, D is TRBD1 (6 bases). Germline V gene data show CDR1 as MGHDK and CDR2 as SYGVNS. V was pared by 5 bases and J by 0 bases, with 17 bases between. This CDR3 is built from 17 residues. The CDR3 loop is CASSPPGGQSSGNTIYF. The CDR3 bases are TGTGCCAGCAGTCCTCCCGGAGGACAGAGCTCTGGAAACACCATATATTTT.

In this sample, this clone turned up a few times. The V and J genes are TRBV7-9 and TRBJ2-7; 7 bases fit TRBD1. The V and J ends lost 10 bases and 1 base, in that order; junction bases with no gene match: 16. The CDR3 extends over 16 amino acids. Germline V gene lookup returns CDR1 SEHNR and CDR2 FQNEAQ (reference sequence). The CDR3 loop is CATEKNRGGLSYEQYF. CDR3 sequence (DNA): TGTGCCACCGAAAAGAACAGGGGTGGATTGTCCTACGAGCAGTACTTC. The entire variable domain, with the rest obtained from reference TRBV7-9 and TRBJ2-7, is as follows: DTGVSQNPRHKITKRGQNVTFRCDPISEHNRLYWYRQTLGQGPEFLTYFQNEAQLEKSRLLSDRFSAERPKGSFSTLEIQRTEQGDSAMYLCATEKNRGGLSYEQYFGPGTRLTVT.

The chain links TRBV29-1 to TRBJ1-4; 7 bases are shared with TRBD1. Germline lookup yields CDR1 SQVTM and CDR2 ANQGSEA. The junction had 8 bases not matched to a gene; V was cut back by 6 bases and J by 7 bases. The CDR3 runs 13 residues. The CDR3 DNA follows: TGCAGCGTAAGGGAGACAGGGACTGAAAAACTGTTTTTT. It codes for CSVRETGTEKLFF.

The rearrangement joins TRBV5-1 to TRBJ2-2; 7 bases fit TRBD1. Germline V gene lookup returns CDR1 SGHRS and CDR2 YFSETQ. The CDR3 runs 21 residues. With V trimmed by 4 bases and J by 3 bases, 24 bases remained unmatched. The CDR3 here is CASSVDRDSSSFWWDTGELFF. CDR3 nucleotides: TGCGCCAGCAGCGTGGACCGGGACAGTTCCTCGTTTTGGTGGGACACCGGGGAGCTGTTTTTT.

The chain employs TRBV5-1 and TRBJ1-6; 8 nucleotides align to TRBD1. The CDR3 length is 16 residues. The germline gives CDR1 SGHRS, CDR2 YFSETQ. The ends lost 6 bases at V and 6 bases at J; junction bases unmatched: 11. Here the CDR3 reads CASTPGAGGGNSPLHF. CDR3 nucleotides: TGCGCCAGCACGCCGGGGGCAGGGGGCGGTAATTCACCCCTCCACTTT.

This chain links TRBV11-2 with TRBJ2-7, with D possibly being TRBD1 (6 bases). V was pared by 5 bases and J by 7 bases, with 15 bases between. In germline, CDR1 is SGHAT, CDR2 FQNNGV. CDR3 length: 13 amino acids. This CDR3 reads CASSRDRTGEQYF. DNA for the CDR3: TGTGCCAGCAGCCGAGACAGGACGGGGGAGCAGTACTTC.